This TCR beta chain was sequenced in a study of beta chain features in type 1 diabetes. Study context: Across all samples, fewer than 120,000,000 sorted cells were examined.

Via CD45RO/CCR7/CD25/CD127/CD95/CD27, cells of the CD4+ naive, central memory, regulatory and stem cell-like memory subsets were sorted. In regard to this clone: Its antigen is currently unknown.

cDNA synthesis used the whole RNA isolate, giving expressed TCRB sequences. The assay was immunoSEQ multiplex PCR, and TCRdb's table has in-frame clones only and misses some. Here the sample spans 500,000 to 850,000 clones, more than 13% being singletons. Study-level results: Individuals with type 1 diabetes displayed fewer insertions and more deletions at VDJ junctions. Equally in patients and controls, shorter templates might have been favored by PCR. In every one of the four CD4+ subsets, TCRB CDR3s were moderately but significantly shorter in Type 1 diabetes patients.

V was cut by 5 bases and J by 4 bases, with 15 bases left in between. Germline assignment: CDR1 SGHRS and CDR2 YFSETQ. The CDR3 contains 14 residues. The receptor's source is a man younger than 30 with type 1 diabetes. The V call is TRBV5-1, the J call TRBJ1-2; weak D call: TRBD1 (5 bases). The sequenced material came from naive CD4+ T cells from blood. In DNA form, the CDR3 reads TGCGCCAGCAGTCCAGAGGACATCCTCTATGGCTACACCTTC. It encodes CASSPEDILYGYTF. The full variable domain, in which reference TRBV5-1 and TRBJ1-2 provide the parts outside the CDR3, is KAGVTQTPRYLIKTRGQQVTLSCSPISGHRSVSWYQQTPGQGLQFLFEYFSETQRNKGNFPGRFSGRQFSNSRSEMNVSTLELGDSALYLCASSPEDILYGYTFGSGTRLTVV.